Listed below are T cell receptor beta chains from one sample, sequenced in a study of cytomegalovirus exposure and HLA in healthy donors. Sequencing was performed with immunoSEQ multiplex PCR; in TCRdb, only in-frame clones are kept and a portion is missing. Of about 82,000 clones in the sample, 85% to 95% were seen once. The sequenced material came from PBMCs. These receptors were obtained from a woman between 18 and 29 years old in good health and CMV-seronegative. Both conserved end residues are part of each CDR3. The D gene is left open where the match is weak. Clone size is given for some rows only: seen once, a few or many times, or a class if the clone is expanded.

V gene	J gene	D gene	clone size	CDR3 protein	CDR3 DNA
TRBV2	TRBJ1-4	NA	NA	CASSRSGATNEKLFF	TGTGCCAGCTCCCGTTCGGGGGCAACTAATGAAAAACTGTTTTTT
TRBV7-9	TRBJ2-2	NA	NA	CASSLGEWSGGELFF	TGTGCCAGCAGCTTAGGGGAGTGGAGCGGCGGGGAGCTGTTTTTT
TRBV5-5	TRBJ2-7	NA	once	CASSLDSPYEQYF	TGTGCCAGCAGCTTGGACAGTCCCTACGAGCAGTACTTC
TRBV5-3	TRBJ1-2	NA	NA	CARSPKSRGYGYTF	TGTGCCAGAAGCCCCAAGAGCAGGGGCTATGGCTACACCTTC
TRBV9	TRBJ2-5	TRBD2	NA	CASSSTSGSETQYF	TGTGCCAGCAGCTCCACTAGCGGGAGTGAGACCCAGTACTTC
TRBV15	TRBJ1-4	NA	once	CATSRTLEATNEKLFF	TGTGCCACCAGCCGTACGTTGGAGGCAACTAATGAAAAACTGTTTTTT
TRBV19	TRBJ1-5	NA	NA	CASSPGVWGNQPQHF	TGTGCCAGTAGCCCCGGGGTTTGGGGCAATCAGCCCCAGCATTTT
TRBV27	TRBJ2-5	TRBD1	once	CASSLSDRAETQYF	TGTGCCAGCAGTTTATCGGACAGGGCCGAGACCCAGTACTTC
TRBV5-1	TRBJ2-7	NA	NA	CASSLDPFLSSYEQYF	TGCGCCAGCAGCTTGGACCCTTTCCTGAGCTCCTACGAGCAGTACTTC
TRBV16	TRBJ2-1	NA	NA	CASSFNNEQFF	TGTGCCAGCAGCTTTAACAATGAGCAGTTCTTC